Listed below are T cell receptor beta chains from one sample, sequenced in a study of sequential checkpoint blockade in melanoma. TCRdb's table, derived via immunoSEQ multiplex PCR, lists solely in-frame clones and lacks some. The sample includes 5,600 or so clones, approximately 48% of them seen just once. Sequences were derived from CD8+ T cells sorted from blood (inferred from file names), sampled from a patient given nivolumab and ipilimumab in sequence. Receptors were obtained from a human patient with melanoma. Some clones in this sample may be carry-over from other donors' samples. CDR3s include the opening cysteine and the closing phenylalanine or tryptophan.

V gene: TRBV28; CDR3 protein: CASSFGGGILGEQYF
V gene: TRBV15; CDR3 protein: CATSQDDSSSGANVLTF
V gene: TRBV9; CDR3 protein: CASSRGQGSKRYEQYF
V gene: TRBV7-9; CDR3 protein: CASSAPGQGITNEKLFF
V gene: TRBV4-1; CDR3 protein: CASSQSTGTNYGYTF
V gene: TRBV14; CDR3 protein: CASSQWGGYEQYF
V gene: TRBV5-1; CDR3 protein: CASRDRGASSPLHF
V gene: TRBV5-4; CDR3 protein: CASRTGEDTEAFF
V gene: TRBV2; CDR3 protein: CASSLGQGNQPQHF
V gene: TRBV2; CDR3 protein: CASSEVGGGAFNEQFF
V gene: TRBV27; CDR3 protein: CASRLSTGDYEQYF
V gene: TRBV7-3; CDR3 protein: CASSLRGVPSNQPQHF
V gene: TRBV7-9; CDR3 protein: CASSLADRGDEKLFF
V gene: TRBV4-2; CDR3 protein: CASSQSASGGYEQYF
V gene: TRBV27; CDR3 protein: CASSTGREAFF
V gene: TRBV11-2; CDR3 protein: CASSSTPGLEAFF
V gene: TRBV11-2; CDR3 protein: CASGKGSLGEGAYEQYF
V gene: TRBV21-1; CDR3 protein: CAPQHDNSNQPQHF
V gene: TRBV7-2; CDR3 protein: CASSLGWSGSRGNTIYF
V gene: TRBV15; CDR3 protein: CATSTGTGRQPQHF
V gene: TRBV5-1; CDR3 protein: CASSAGGEQYF
V gene: TRBV5-4; CDR3 protein: CASSSDGRNTEAFF
V gene: TRBV7-8; CDR3 protein: CASSLADRGDEKLFF
V gene: TRBV4-3; CDR3 protein: CASSHGGGTEAFF
V gene: TRBV19; CDR3 protein: CASSPGMDSYEQYF
V gene: TRBV19; CDR3 protein: CASSPVGVAYNEQFF